What follows describes a single T cell receptor beta chain. Its cognate antigen is unknown. This sample is drawn from a study of cytomegalovirus exposure and HLA in healthy donors. PCR amplification relied on 60 Vbeta primers (plus 13 Jbeta primers). Repertoires were generated with immunoSEQ multiplex PCR, while TCRdb's copy carries only in-frame clones and drops some. The top ten hold 2% to 2.5% of the sample, which has 150,000 to 200,000 clones, around 81% seen once. Study results and limitations: A missense DCLRE1C variant was associated with V- and J-gene trimming of TCR beta chains in a later analysis, and an independent cohort replicated the association.

The CDR3 contains 13 residues. In germline, CDR1 is SGHRS, CDR2 YFSETQ. V lost 1 base and J lost 5, with 7 bases in between. The chain is built from TRBV5-1 and TRBJ1-5, with D possibly being TRBD1 (5 bases). Sequencing was done on a sample of PBMCs. The clonotype originates from a woman aged 30 to 39 in good health and CMV-seropositive. The CDR3 DNA reads TGCGCCAGCAGCTTGATGACAGATCAGCCCCAGCATTTT. The encoded protein is CASSLMTDQPQHF.